One sample yielded the 8 T cell receptor beta chains listed below, sequenced in a study of blood T cell repertoires in COVID-19. Produced via immunoSEQ multiplex PCR; TCRdb's table is partial and in-frame only. The sample shows about 330,000 clones, around 87% of them seen only once. The sample taken for sequencing was PBMCs or T cells enriched from blood (not recorded which). All receptors come from a woman between 25 and 40 years old who had recovered from COVID-19.

The CDR3 region is CASSRARDEQFF. DNA of the CDR3: TGTGCCAGCAGCCGGGCGAGGGATGAGCAGTTCTTC. The V gene is TRBV7-9, the J gene TRBJ2-1, with a weak D call TRBD2 (5 bases). Germline loops: CDR1 SEHNR, CDR2 FQNEAQ (reference sequence). Trimming stripped 5 bases from V and 8 bases from J, with 10 bases between. The CDR3 has 12 residues.

This chain uses TRBV29-1 with TRBJ1-2; D gene unclear. The V end lost 7 bases, the J end lost 8 bases, and 17 bases lay between the germline ends. Germline V gene sequence: CDR1 SQVTM, CDR2 ANQGSEA. This CDR3 comprises 12 residues. The CDR3, as DNA: TGCAGCGGGCGGGGTACGGGATTGGGCTACACCTTC. Translated: CSGRGTGLGYTF.

The chain joins TRBV2 to TRBJ1-2, with TRBD1 matching over 8 bases. The CDR3 runs 13 residues. Trimming at V came to 6 bases and at J to 8 bases, leaving 8 bases not matched to a gene. Looked up from germline, CDR1 is SNHLY and CDR2 is FYNNEI. For the CDR3, the DNA is TGTGCCAGCAGCCCGCAGGGGGCTGGCGGCTACACCTTC. As protein: CASSPQGAGGYTF. Based on the CDR3 plus reference TRBV2 and TRBJ1-2, the full variable domain is EPEVTQTPSHQVTQMGQEVILRCVPISNHLYFYWYRQILGQKVEFLVSFYNNEISEKSEIFDDQFSVERPDGSNFTLKIRSTKLEDSAMYFCASSPQGAGGYTFGSGTRLTVV.

This chain joins TRBV10-1 and TRBJ1-3; 7 bases match TRBD1. Trimming at V came to 8 bases and at J to 2 bases, leaving 3 bases not matched to a gene. CDR1 WNHNN and CDR2 SYGVQD come from the germline V gene (reference sequence). This CDR3 spans 13 amino acids. The CDR3 region is CASGGTAGNTIYF. The CDR3 nucleotides are TGCGCCAGCGGCGGGACAGCTGGAAACACCATATATTTT.

Notes on this clone: One end of the junction fails to match germline, which may point to a read error. The chain links TRBV2 to TRBJ2-5; possibly TRBD1 for D (5 bases). Germline values: CDR1 SNHLY, CDR2 FYNNEI. This CDR3 has 15 amino acids. This CDR3 is CASTKDSRPQKTQYF. The CDR3 DNA reads as TGTGCCAGCACAAAAGACAGCAGGCCCCAAAAGACCCAGTACTTC.

The chain is built from TRBV12-5 and TRBJ2-7; weak D call: TRBD2 (5 bases). V dropped 0 bases and J dropped 6 bases, with 9 bases sitting between them. The CDR3 has 13 amino acids. Germline V gene sequence: CDR1 LGHNT, CDR2 FRNRAP. The CDR3 DNA sequence: TGTGCTAGTGGTTTGGTGTCGGGATCCGAGCAGTACTTC. This codes for CASGLVSGSEQYF.

This sequence joins TRBV6-5 and TRBJ1-1; perhaps TRBD1 as D (5 bases). CDR3 length: 16 amino acids. The V gene's germline CDR1 is MNHEY and CDR2 SVGAGI. V was clipped by 1 base and J by 5 bases, with 17 bases between them. This chain's CDR3 is CASSYFPGGLGTEAFF. The CDR3 nucleotides read TGTGCCAGCAGTTACTTCCCCGGGGGGTTGGGGACTGAAGCTTTCTTT.

The genes are TRBV5-4 and TRBJ2-7, with D possibly matching TRBD1 (6 bases). The ends were cut back, 3 bases at V and 2 bases at J, with 18 bases in the middle. The CDR3 has 16 residues. Germline-derived CDR1 and CDR2 are SGHNT and YYREEE (reference sequence). The CDR3 nucleotides are TGTGCCAGCAGCTCGAACCGCCGGGACACCCCCTACGAGCAGTACTTC. Protein: CASSSNRRDTPYEQYF.